Listed below are T cell receptor beta chains from one sample, sequenced in a study of blood T cell repertoires in COVID-19. TCRdb's copy holds only in-frame clones and misses some; the assay was immunoSEQ multiplex PCR. This sample has 250,000 or so clones, with 84% found just once. Sequenced: peripheral blood. All receptors derive from a woman in her forties who had recovered from COVID-19. CDR3s include the opening cysteine and the closing phenylalanine or tryptophan. The D gene is left open where the match is weak. The size of a clone is reported for some rows only, either as once, few or many, or as a class for expanded clones.

j_call clone_size d_call v_call cdr3_aa cdr3_nt
TRBJ1-6 - TRBD1 TRBV5-4 CASSLARTGTPMRNSPLHF TGTGCCAGCAGCTTGGCCCGGACAGGGACCCCTATGAGGAATTCACCCCTCCACTTT
TRBJ2-3 - TRBD2 TRBV6-5 CASSLRTSDTQYF TGTGCCAGCAGTCTTCGGACTAGCGATACGCAGTATTTT
TRBJ1-2 - - TRBV28 CASSLGSESYGYTF TGTGCCAGCAGTTTGGGTAGCGAGAGCTATGGCTACACCTTC
TRBJ2-2 - - TRBV3-1/TRBV3-2 CASSQASSKRTGELFF TGTGCCAGCAGCCAAGCCAGTAGTAAGAGGACCGGGGAGCTGTTTTTT
TRBJ1-2 once - TRBV5-4 CASSPPPGKNYGYTF TGTGCCAGCAGCCCCCCTCCCGGGAAAAACTATGGCTACACCTTC
TRBJ1-4 - - TRBV18 CASQRGTTNEKLFF TGTGCCAGCCAGCGGGGGACAACTAATGAAAAACTGTTTTTT
TRBJ1-1 - TRBD1 TRBV5-1 CASSLYGTGGTEAFF TGCGCCAGCAGCTTATACGGGACAGGGGGAACTGAAGCTTTCTTT
TRBJ1-1 - - TRBV5-5 CASEIDEDTEAFF TGTGCCAGCGAGATTGATGAAGACACTGAAGCTTTCTTT
TRBJ1-2 few - TRBV7-9 CASSLGRGGDYGYTF TGTGCCAGCAGCTTAGGTAGGGGAGGTGACTATGGCTACACCTTC
TRBJ2-7 - - TRBV11-3 CASSLVQGPYEQYF TGTGCCAGCAGCTTAGTCCAGGGCCCCTACGAGCAGTACTTC
TRBJ1-2 - - TRBV4-1 CASSQPHYRDYGYTF TGCGCCAGCAGCCAACCTCATTACAGGGACTATGGCTACACCTTC
TRBJ1-5 - TRBD1 TRBV2 CASSEWTGKNQPQHF TGTGCCAGCAGTGAATGGACAGGCAAAAATCAGCCCCAGCATTTT
TRBJ1-2 - TRBD1 TRBV4-1 CASSQPGQLNYGYTF TGCGCCAGCAGCCAACCGGGACAGTTGAACTATGGCTACACCTTC
TRBJ2-7 - - TRBV5-1 CASSLQTSSYEQYF TGCGCCAGCAGCTTACAGACGAGCTCCTACGAGCAGTACTTC
TRBJ1-1 once - TRBV5-4 CASSLPTDPYTEAFF TGTGCCAGCAGCCTCCCGACAGACCCTTACACTGAAGCTTTCTTT
TRBJ1-5 - TRBD1 TRBV7-2 CASSPQGTYSNQPQHF TGTGCCAGCAGCCCACAGGGGACCTATAGCAATCAGCCCCAGCATTTT
TRBJ2-7 - TRBD2 TRBV11-3 CASSLESGGAYEQYF TGTGCCAGCAGCTTAGAAAGCGGGGGGGCCTACGAGCAGTACTTC
TRBJ2-7 - - TRBV12-3/TRBV12-4 CASSLWGDEQYF TGTGCCAGCAGTTTATGGGGGGACGAGCAGTACTTC
TRBJ1-3 - TRBD1 TRBV2 CASIYGTGENTIYF TGTGCCAGCATCTACGGGACAGGGGAAAACACCATATATTTT
TRBJ1-2 - - TRBV9 CASSVVGAGAYGYTF TGTGCCAGCAGCGTAGTGGGGGCGGGAGCCTATGGCTACACCTTC
TRBJ1-4 - - TRBV12-3/TRBV12-4 CASSLDGVEKLFF TGTGCCAGCAGTTTAGACGGGGTTGAAAAACTGTTTTTT
TRBJ2-1 - TRBD1 TRBV3-1/TRBV3-2 CASSPLTGVHNEQFF TGTGCCAGCAGTCCCTTGACAGGGGTCCACAATGAGCAGTTCTTC
TRBJ2-1 - TRBD1 TRBV24-1 CATSDPDRVVTHNEQFF TGTGCCACCAGTGATCCAGACAGGGTTGTCACACACAATGAGCAGTTCTTC
TRBJ1-2 - TRBD1 TRBV29-1 CSVRTGNYGYTF TGCAGCGTTCGGACAGGGAACTATGGCTACACCTTC
TRBJ2-2 - TRBD2 TRBV3-1/TRBV3-2 CASGLGLTGELFF TGTGCCAGCGGACTAGGGCTTACCGGGGAGCTGTTTTTT
TRBJ1-1 - - TRBV28 CASSTPTVQNTEAFF TGTGCCAGCAGCACACCGACAGTGCAGAACACTGAAGCTTTCTTT
TRBJ1-3 once TRBD1 TRBV18 CASSPGTGAGNTIYF TGTGCCAGCTCACCTGGGACAGGGGCTGGAAACACCATATATTTT
TRBJ1-5 - TRBD1 TRBV28 CASSFADRGNQPQHF TGTGCCAGCAGTTTCGCGGACAGGGGCAATCAGCCCCAGCATTTT
TRBJ1-2 - - TRBV2 CASIGAGGRDGYTF TGTGCCAGCATAGGAGCGGGGGGCCGCGATGGCTACACCTTC
TRBJ1-6 - TRBD1 TRBV28 CASSSRTGGTPLHF TGTGCCAGCAGTTCGAGGACAGGGGGGACACCCCTCCACTTT
TRBJ1-5 - - TRBV24-1 CATRLRGKGGIYSNQPQHF TGTGCCACCCGCCTCAGGGGAAAGGGGGGGATCTATAGCAATCAGCCCCAGCATTTT
TRBJ2-1 - TRBD2 TRBV11-2 CASSSTSGRPYNEQFF TGTGCCAGCAGCTCGACTAGCGGGCGGCCTTACAATGAGCAGTTCTTC
TRBJ1-5 - - TRBV24-1 CATSDQRDQPQHF TGTGCCACCAGTGACCAAAGAGATCAGCCCCAGCATTTT
TRBJ1-3 - - TRBV11-2 CASSPGGNLFSGNTIYF TGTGCCAGCAGCCCCGGGGGTAACCTTTTCTCTGGAAACACCATATATTTT
TRBJ1-1 - - TRBV5-1 CASSAPGAGNTEAFF TGCGCCAGCAGCGCGCCAGGGGCGGGGAACACTGAAGCTTTCTTT
TRBJ1-6 - - TRBV2 CASRALAGNDSPLHF TGTGCCAGCCGAGCCCTTGCAGGCAATGATTCACCCCTCCACTTT
TRBJ1-5 - - TRBV30 CAWSVGTGLDQPQHF TGTGCCTGGAGTGTAGGTACAGGGCTCGATCAGCCCCAGCATTTT
TRBJ1-1 - TRBD1 TRBV10-2 CASSGTGPPEAFF TGCGCCAGCAGTGGGACAGGCCCACCTGAAGCTTTCTTT
TRBJ2-7 - TRBD2 TRBV2 CASRVQRGTYEQYF TGTGCCAGCAGAGTTCAGCGGGGTACCTACGAGCAGTACTTC
TRBJ1-4 - TRBD1 TRBV7-9 CASSQQGREKLFF TGTGCCAGCAGCCAACAGGGGCGAGAAAAACTGTTTTTT
TRBJ2-5 - - TRBV30 CAWSVVRGQETQYF TGTGCCTGGAGTGTTGTTCGGGGACAAGAGACCCAGTACTTC
TRBJ2-7 - TRBD1 TRBV19 CASSKNRGSREQYF TGTGCCAGTAGTAAAAACAGGGGATCGAGAGAGCAGTACTTC
TRBJ2-5 - - TRBV10-2 CASSDRGVKETQYF TGCGCCAGCAGTGACAGGGGGGTGAAGGAGACCCAGTACTTC
TRBJ2-2 - - TRBV5-3 CARIVVGGRGTGELFF TGTGCCAGAATAGTGGTAGGGGGCCGGGGGACCGGGGAGCTGTTTTTT
TRBJ2-3 - TRBD1 TRBV5-4 CASSGQGEDTQYF TGTGCCAGCAGCGGACAGGGGGAAGATACGCAGTATTTT
TRBJ1-1 - - TRBV13 CASRFRGGVGTEAFF TGTGCCAGCAGATTCCGCGGCGGGGTCGGGACTGAAGCTTTCTTT
TRBJ2-7 - - TRBV5-6 CASSLGRSKSSYEQYF TGTGCCAGCAGCTTGGGCCGAAGCAAGAGTTCCTACGAGCAGTACTTC